These T cell receptor beta chains were read from a single sample in a study of blood T cells in healthy people across ages. TCRdb called the 5' RACE reads again in MiXCR, with one record for every CDR3 protein. The sample yields 650,000 to 1,000,000 distinct CDR3 sequences, 36% seen once. The sequencing sample was made of blood. These receptors were taken from a man aged 18 to 35 in good health. The CDR3 runs from the conserved cysteine through the conserved F or W. The D gene is left open where the match is weak. Size is omitted from some rows. Given values are once, few, many or a class for expanded clones.

j_call v_call clone_size d_call cdr3_nt cdr3_aa
TRBJ1-3 TRBV6-4 few . TGTGCCAGCAGCCCCGACTCTGGAAACACCATATATTTT CASSPDSGNTIYF
TRBJ2-7 TRBV24-1 . . TGTGCCACCAGTGACCCCCCCGTCTACGAGCAGTACTTC CATSDPPVYEQYF
TRBJ1-1 TRBV10-3 . . TGTGCCATCAGTGAGTCGGTTTCACTATATGAAGCTTTCTTT CAISESVSLYEAFF
TRBJ2-7 TRBV21-1 once . TGTGCCAGCACCAGCCCCCCCCGACAGGGTAGGAACGAGCAGTACTTC CASTSPPRQGRNEQYF
TRBJ2-1 TRBV4-2 . . TGTGCCAGCAGCCAGTACAGAAACACTGAGCAGTTCTTC CASSQYRNTEQFF
TRBJ1-6 TRBV7-6 few . TGTGCCAGCAGCCGGGGACGGTCCTATAATTCACCCCTCCACTTT CASSRGRSYNSPLHF
TRBJ1-1 TRBV4-1 few TRBD1 TGCGCCAGCAGCCAAGATGAGGAGATACCAGGGGGTACTGAAGCTTTCTTT CASSQDEEIPGGTEAFF
TRBJ1-1 TRBV20-1 . . TGCAGTGCTGGATGGACAGAGATGAACACTGAAGCTTTCTTT CSAGWTEMNTEAFF
TRBJ2-7 TRBV9 . . TGTGCCAGCAGCGTAGATATAGGGGCCACCTCTGGCGAGCAGTACTTC CASSVDIGATSGEQYF
TRBJ2-7 TRBV20-1 few . TGCAGTGCTAGTGGAGACAGATCCTACGAGCAGTACTTC CSASGDRSYEQYF
TRBJ1-2 TRBV5-1 . . TGCGCCAGCAGCTTGTATGACAGCCCGTTCACTAACTATGGCTACACCTTC CASSLYDSPFTNYGYTF
TRBJ2-2 TRBV10-3 few TRBD1 TGTGCCATCAGAGCAGGGGGATGGGACACCGGGGAGCTGTTTTTT CAIRAGGWDTGELFF
TRBJ2-5 TRBV12-3/TRBV12-4 few TRBD1 TGTGCCAGCAGTTTAACCGGGACAGGAGAAGAGACCCAGTACTTC CASSLTGTGEETQYF
TRBJ1-1 TRBV5-6 few . TGTGCCAGCAGCCCAGGTTATTCGAACACTGAAGCTTTCTTT CASSPGYSNTEAFF
TRBJ1-4 TRBV11-2 few . TGTGCCAGCAGCTTACCCACCAGTGATGAAAAACTGTTTTTT CASSLPTSDEKLFF
TRBJ2-3 TRBV7-9 few TRBD2 TGTGCCAGCACATCCAGGACTAGCGAATACACAGATACGCAGTATTTT CASTSRTSEYTDTQYF
TRBJ1-2 TRBV12-3/TRBV12-4 few . TGTGCCAGCAGTTGGAATTTAAGGGACTATGGCTACACCTTC CASSWNLRDYGYTF
TRBJ2-2 TRBV15 . . TGTGCCACCAGCAGAGATAGTGGACCGAACACCGGGGAGCTGTTTTTT CATSRDSGPNTGELFF
TRBJ2-3 TRBV12-3/TRBV12-4 . TRBD2 TGTGCCAGTTTTAGCGGGGATCTGGCAGATACGCAGTATTTT CASFSGDLADTQYF
TRBJ1-5 TRBV6-2/TRBV6-3 . TRBD1 TGTGCCAGCAACCCACAGGGGGGAGAGGGTCAGCCCCAGCATTTT CASNPQGGEGQPQHF
TRBJ2-1 TRBV4-3 few . TGCGCCAGCAGCCACCTGAGACAGAACAATGAGCAGTTCTTC CASSHLRQNNEQFF
TRBJ2-1 TRBV7-9 . . TGTGCCAGCAGCCCCCAGACATTGGTTAATGAGCAGTTCTTC CASSPQTLVNEQFF
TRBJ1-1 TRBV20-1 . . TGCAGTGCTAGAAACTCAGACAGGTTGAACACTGAAGCTTTCTTT CSARNSDRLNTEAFF
TRBJ2-2 TRBV5-1 few . TGCGCCAGCAGCCCTGGACGGGAAGCGAACACCGGGGAGCTGTTTTTT CASSPGREANTGELFF
TRBJ2-2 TRBV27 . TRBD2 TGTGCCAGCAAAGGTGCGGGGAGGGGAACCGGGGAGCTGTTTTTT CASKGAGRGTGELFF
TRBJ2-1 TRBV7-2 many . TGCGCCAGCAGCTTGGAGGTAAATGAGCAGTTCTTC CASSLEVNEQFF
TRBJ1-5 TRBV7-2 . . TGTGCCAGCAGCCCGACGGGGGGAGGTGGTCCGCCCCAGCATTTT CASSPTGGGGPPQHF
TRBJ2-5 TRBV12-3/TRBV12-4 . TRBD2 TGTGCCAGCTCCTCGACTAGCGGGGGGTCCCTGAACAATGAGCAGTACTTC CASSSTSGGSLNNEQYF
TRBJ1-2 TRBV27 . . TGTGCCAGCAGTTTACGGCGGAGTTGGATCTATGGCTACACCTTC CASSLRRSWIYGYTF
TRBJ2-2 TRBV5-1 . . TGCGCCAGCAGCTTGGAAGGGACTCCGAACACCGGGGAGCTGTTTTTT CASSLEGTPNTGELFF
TRBJ2-5 TRBV4-1 . TRBD2 TGCGCCAGCAGCCAAGTAGAGCGGGGGGGCGATGAGCAGTACTTC CASSQVERGGDEQYF
TRBJ2-7 TRBV18 . . TGTGCCAGCTCCCGCGACTGGGTGGACGAGCAGTACTTC CASSRDWVDEQYF
TRBJ1-2 TRBV6-2/TRBV6-3 many TRBD1 TGTGCCAGCACCCAAGCCTTAACAGGGGACTATGGCTACACCTTC CASTQALTGDYGYTF
TRBJ1-2 TRBV5-1 . TRBD1 TGCGCCAGCAGCCCGATGACAGGGGGCGAGGTGGAAGGCTACACCTTC CASSPMTGGEVEGYTF
TRBJ2-7 TRBV7-3 few . TGTGCCAGCAGCTTAGGGGCGGGGTCCTACAATGAGCAGTACTTC CASSLGAGSYNEQYF
TRBJ1-2 TRBV7-2 . . TGTGCCAGCAGCTTATTTTCGGGCCGGAGACAGAACTATGGCTACACCTTC CASSLFSGRRQNYGYTF
TRBJ2-5 TRBV20-1 many TRBD1 TGCAGTGCTAGAGGGACAGGGTCGGAGACCCAGTACTTC CSARGTGSETQYF
TRBJ2-7 TRBV27 . TRBD1 TGTGCCAGCAGGAGGACAGGGGCCTCCTACGAGCAGTACTTC CASRRTGASYEQYF
TRBJ2-5 TRBV7-2 . TRBD2 TGTGCCAGCAGCGGAACCGTCGGGGGGGAGACCCAGTACTTC CASSGTVGGETQYF
TRBJ1-1 TRBV6-1 . TRBD1 TGTGCCAGCAGTACATTCGGGACAGCAAATATGAACACTGAAGCTTTCTTT CASSTFGTANMNTEAFF
TRBJ1-1 TRBV25-1 . . TGTGCCAGCAGTGAAGGGATAGGGGGGAAGGCTGAAGCTTTCTTT CASSEGIGGKAEAFF
TRBJ2-7 TRBV10-3 . . TGTGCCATCGGCGGCACGAGGGGAGGATACGAGCAGTACTTC CAIGGTRGGYEQYF
TRBJ1-5 TRBV10-3 many . TGTGCCATCAGTGAGATTTCCCAGCCCCAGCATTTT CAISEISQPQHF
TRBJ2-3 TRBV12-3/TRBV12-4 . . TGTGCCAGCAGTTTATTGGGGGGCAGGTTAGGCGTTCGCACAGATACGCAGTATTTT CASSLLGGRLGVRTDTQYF
TRBJ2-2 TRBV20-1 . . TGCAGTGCGAGGACAGATGGGACCGGGGAGCTGTTTTTT CSARTDGTGELFF
TRBJ2-2 TRBV4-1 . . TGCGCCAGCAGCTATCTTCTTCAGGGCCCCTCGAACACCGGGGAGCTGTTTTTT CASSYLLQGPSNTGELFF
TRBJ2-2 TRBV12-3/TRBV12-4 few . TGTGCCAGCAGTTTAGCGGGCCTCGGGGAGCTGTTTTTT CASSLAGLGELFF
TRBJ2-7 TRBV2 . . TGTGCCAGCGAGACTCCCCGCTATTCCGAGCAGTACTTC CASETPRYSEQYF
TRBJ2-3 TRBV5-1 . TRBD2 TGCGCCAGCAGCTTGGTTCGGACTAGCGGGGGGGCAGATACGCAGTATTTT CASSLVRTSGGADTQYF